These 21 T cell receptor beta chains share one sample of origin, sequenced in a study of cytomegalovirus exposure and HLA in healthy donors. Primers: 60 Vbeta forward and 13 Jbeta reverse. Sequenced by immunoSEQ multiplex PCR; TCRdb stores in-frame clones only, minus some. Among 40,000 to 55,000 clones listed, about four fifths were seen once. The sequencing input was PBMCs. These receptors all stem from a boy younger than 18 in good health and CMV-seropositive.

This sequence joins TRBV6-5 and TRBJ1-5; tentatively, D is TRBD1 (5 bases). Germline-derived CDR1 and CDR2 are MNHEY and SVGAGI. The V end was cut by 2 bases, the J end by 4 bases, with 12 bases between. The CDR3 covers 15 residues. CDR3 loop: CASSYDRTPNQPQHF. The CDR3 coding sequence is TGTGCCAGCAGTTACGATCGGACACCTAATCAGCCCCAGCATTTT.

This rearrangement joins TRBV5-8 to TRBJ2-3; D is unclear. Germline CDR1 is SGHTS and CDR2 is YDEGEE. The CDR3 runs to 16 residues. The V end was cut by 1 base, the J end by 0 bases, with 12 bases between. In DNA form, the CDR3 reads TGTGCCAGCAGCTTGATAGATTCAGGCAGCACAGATACGCAGTATTTT. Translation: CASSLIDSGSTDTQYF.

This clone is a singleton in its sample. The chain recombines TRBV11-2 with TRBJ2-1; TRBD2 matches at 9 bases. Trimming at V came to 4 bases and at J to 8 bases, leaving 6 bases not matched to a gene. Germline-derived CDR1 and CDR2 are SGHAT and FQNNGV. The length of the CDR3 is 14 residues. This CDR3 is CASSSLAGWDEQFF. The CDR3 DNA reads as TGTGCCAGCAGCTCCCTAGCGGGGTGGGATGAGCAGTTCTTC. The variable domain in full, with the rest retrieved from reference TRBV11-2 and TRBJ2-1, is EAGVAQSPRYKIIEKRQSVAFWCNPISGHATLYWYQQILGQGPKLLIQFQNNGVVDDSQLPKDRFSAERLKGVDSTLKIQPAKLEDSAVYLCASSSLAGWDEQFFGPGTRLTVL.

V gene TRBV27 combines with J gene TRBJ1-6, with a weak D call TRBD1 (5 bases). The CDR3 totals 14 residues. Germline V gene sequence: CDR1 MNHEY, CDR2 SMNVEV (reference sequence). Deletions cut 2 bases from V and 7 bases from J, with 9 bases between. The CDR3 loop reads CASSLAGGNSPLHF. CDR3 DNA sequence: TGTGCCAGCAGTTTAGCGGGGGGGAATTCACCCCTCCACTTT.

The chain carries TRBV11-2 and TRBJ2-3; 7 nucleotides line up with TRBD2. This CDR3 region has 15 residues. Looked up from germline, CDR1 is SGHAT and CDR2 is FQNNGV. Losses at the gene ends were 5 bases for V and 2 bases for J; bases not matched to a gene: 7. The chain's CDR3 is CASSHSGLLTDTQYF. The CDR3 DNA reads TGTGCCAGCAGCCATTCGGGACTACTCACAGATACGCAGTATTTT.

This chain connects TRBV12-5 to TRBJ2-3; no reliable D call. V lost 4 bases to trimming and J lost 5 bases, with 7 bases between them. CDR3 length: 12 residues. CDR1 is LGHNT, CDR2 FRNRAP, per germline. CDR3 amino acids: CASGSRLDTQYF. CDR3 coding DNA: TGTGCTAGTGGTTCCAGACTAGATACGCAGTATTTT.

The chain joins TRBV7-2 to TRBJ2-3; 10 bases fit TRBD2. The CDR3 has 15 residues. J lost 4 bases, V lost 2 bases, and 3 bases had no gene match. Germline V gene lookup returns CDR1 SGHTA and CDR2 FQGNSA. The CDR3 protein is CASSLRTSGPDTQYF. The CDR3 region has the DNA TGTGCCAGCAGCTTACGGACTAGCGGTCCAGATACGCAGTATTTT. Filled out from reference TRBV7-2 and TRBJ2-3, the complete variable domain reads GAGVSQSPSNKVTEKGKDVELRCDPISGHTALYWYRQSLGQGLEFLIYFQGNSAPDKSGLPSDRFSAERTGGSVSTLTIQRTQQEDSAVYLCASSLRTSGPDTQYFGPGTRLTVL.

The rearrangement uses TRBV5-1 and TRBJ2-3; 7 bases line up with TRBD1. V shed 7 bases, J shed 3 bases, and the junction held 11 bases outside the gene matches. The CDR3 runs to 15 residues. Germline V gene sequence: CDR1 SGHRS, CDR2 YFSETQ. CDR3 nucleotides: TGCGCCAGCTTTAAACAGGGGAGCTCTACAGATACGCAGTATTTT. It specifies CASFKQGSSTDTQYF.

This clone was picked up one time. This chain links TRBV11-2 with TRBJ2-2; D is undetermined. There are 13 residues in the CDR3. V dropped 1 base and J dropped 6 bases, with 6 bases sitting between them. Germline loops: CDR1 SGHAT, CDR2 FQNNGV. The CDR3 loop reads CASSLGVPGELFF. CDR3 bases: TGTGCCAGCAGCTTAGGCGTTCCCGGGGAGCTGTTTTTT.

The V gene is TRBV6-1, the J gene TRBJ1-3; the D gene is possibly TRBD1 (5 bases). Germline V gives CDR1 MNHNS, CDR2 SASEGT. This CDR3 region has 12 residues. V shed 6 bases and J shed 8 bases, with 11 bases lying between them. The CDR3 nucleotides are TGTGCCAGCAGCCGGGACTGGCACACCATATATTTT. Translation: CASSRDWHTIYF.

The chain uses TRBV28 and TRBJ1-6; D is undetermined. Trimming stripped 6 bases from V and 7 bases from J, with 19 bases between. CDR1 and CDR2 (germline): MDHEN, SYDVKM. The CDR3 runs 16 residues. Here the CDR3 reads CASSPLTGEINSPLHF. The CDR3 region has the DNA TGTGCCAGCAGCCCTTTGACGGGTGAGATAAATTCACCCCTCCACTTT.

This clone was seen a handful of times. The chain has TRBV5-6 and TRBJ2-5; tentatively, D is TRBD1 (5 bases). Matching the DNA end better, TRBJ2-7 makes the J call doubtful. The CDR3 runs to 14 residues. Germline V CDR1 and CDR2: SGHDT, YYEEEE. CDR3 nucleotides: TGTGCCAGCAGCTTGGACAGGAGCTCCTACGAGCAGTACTTC. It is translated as CASSLDRSSYEQYF.

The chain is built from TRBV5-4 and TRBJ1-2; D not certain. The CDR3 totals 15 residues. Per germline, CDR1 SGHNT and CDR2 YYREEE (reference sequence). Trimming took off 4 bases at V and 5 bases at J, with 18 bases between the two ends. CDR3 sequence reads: CASSPRGDRLYGYTF. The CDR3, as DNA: TGTGCCAGCAGCCCCCGCGGGGATAGGTTGTATGGCTACACCTTC.

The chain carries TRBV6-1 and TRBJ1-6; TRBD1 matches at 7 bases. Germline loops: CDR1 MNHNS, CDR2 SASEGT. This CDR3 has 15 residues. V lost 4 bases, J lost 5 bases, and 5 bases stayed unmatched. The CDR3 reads CASSGQGGNNSPLHF. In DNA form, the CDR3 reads TGTGCCAGCAGTGGACAGGGCGGGAATAATTCACCCCTCCACTTT.

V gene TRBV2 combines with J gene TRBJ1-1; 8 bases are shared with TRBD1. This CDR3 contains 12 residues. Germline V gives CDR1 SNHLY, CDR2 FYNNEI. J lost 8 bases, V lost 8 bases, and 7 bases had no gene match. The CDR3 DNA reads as TGTGCCAGCGGAGGACAGGGTTTGGAAGCTTTCTTT. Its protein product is CASGGQGLEAFF.

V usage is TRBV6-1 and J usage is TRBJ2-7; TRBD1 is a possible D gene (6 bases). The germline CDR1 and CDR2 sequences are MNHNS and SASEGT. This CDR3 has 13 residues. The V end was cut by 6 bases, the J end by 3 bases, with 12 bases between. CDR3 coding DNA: TGTGCCAGCAGCCCGACGGACAGCTACGAGCAGTACTTC. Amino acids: CASSPTDSYEQYF.

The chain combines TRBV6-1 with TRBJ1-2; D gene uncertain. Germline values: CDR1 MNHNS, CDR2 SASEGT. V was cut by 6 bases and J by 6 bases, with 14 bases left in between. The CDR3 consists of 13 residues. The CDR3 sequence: CASRTGTKDGYTF. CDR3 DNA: TGTGCCAGCAGGACGGGAACAAAGGATGGCTACACCTTC.

CDR3 nucleotide sequence: TGTGCCAGCAGCGCCTCCGGGAGGAACACTGAAGCTTTCTTT. Translating it yields CASSASGRNTEAFF. The V and J genes are TRBV7-3 and TRBJ1-1; D remains ambiguous. Trimming stripped 5 bases from V and 1 base from J, with 11 bases between. The CDR3 spans 14 residues. The germline V gene encodes CDR1 SGHTA and CDR2 FQGTGA. The whole variable domain, filled in from reference TRBV7-3 and TRBJ1-1, reads GAGVSQTPSNKVTEKGKYVELRCDPISGHTALYWYRQSLGQGPEFLIYFQGTGAADDSGLPNDRFFAVRPEGSVSTLKIQRTERGDSAVYLCASSASGRNTEAFFGQGTRLTVV.

The CDR3 DNA sequence: TGCGCCAGCAGCCAAGAGTACAGTGCCGAGCAGTACTTC. This translates into CASSQEYSAEQYF. J is TRBJ2-7 and V is TRBV4-1; D not certain. Trimming removed 0 bases from V and 6 bases from J, with 9 bases in between. The CDR3 consists of 13 residues. Germline CDR1 reads MGHRA; CDR2 reads YSYEKL.

This CDR3 reads CASSTRLSRNQPQHF. Here the CDR3 DNA reads TGTGCCAGCAGTACCCGTTTAAGCCGCAATCAGCCCCAGCATTTT. This rearrangement joins TRBV6-5 to TRBJ1-5; unclear D gene. The CDR3 has 15 amino acids. Germline-derived CDR1 and CDR2 are MNHEY and SVGAGI. V was trimmed by 5 bases and J by 2 bases, leaving 13 bases between them.

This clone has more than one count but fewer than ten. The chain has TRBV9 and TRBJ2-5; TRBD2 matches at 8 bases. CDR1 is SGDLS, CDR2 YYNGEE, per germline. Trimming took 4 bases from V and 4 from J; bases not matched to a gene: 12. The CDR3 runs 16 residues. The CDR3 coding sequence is TGTGCCAGCAGCACGGGGACTAGAGTGATGGGAGAGACCCAGTACTTC. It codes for CASSTGTRVMGETQYF.